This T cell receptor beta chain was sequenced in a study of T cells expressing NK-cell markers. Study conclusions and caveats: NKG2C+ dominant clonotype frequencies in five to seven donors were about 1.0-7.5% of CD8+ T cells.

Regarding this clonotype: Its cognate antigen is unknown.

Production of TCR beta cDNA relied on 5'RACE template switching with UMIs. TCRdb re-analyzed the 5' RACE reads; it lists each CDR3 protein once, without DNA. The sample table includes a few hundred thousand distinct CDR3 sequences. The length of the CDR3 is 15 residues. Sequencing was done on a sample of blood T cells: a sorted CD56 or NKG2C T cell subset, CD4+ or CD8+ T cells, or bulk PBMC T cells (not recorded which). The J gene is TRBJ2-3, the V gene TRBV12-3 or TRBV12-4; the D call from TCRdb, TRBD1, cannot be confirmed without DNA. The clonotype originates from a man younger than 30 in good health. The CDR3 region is CASSLGGRNTDTQYF.